The 28 T cell receptor beta chains in this list originate from one sample, sequenced in a study of CD8+ T cells in alopecia areata. RNA was extracted and reverse transcribed into cDNA as the sequencing template. Some clones are missing from TCRdb's copy, which holds only in-frame ones; the method was immunoSEQ multiplex PCR. Of 150,000 to 190,000 clones listed, around half are singletons. The starting material was CD8+ T cells sorted from blood, obtained at week 0. The receptors here all came from a human donor with alopecia areata.

The CDR3 here is CAWSALVNTEAFF. In DNA form, the CDR3 reads TGTGCCTGGAGTGCTTTGGTGAACACTGAAGCTTTCTTT. The chain employs TRBV30 and TRBJ1-1; no clear D. Trimming removed 1 base at V and 0 bases at J, with 6 bases between. The CDR3 is 13 amino acids. The germline V gene has CDR1 GTSNPN and CDR2 SVGIG (reference sequence).

This clone was found once. V usage is TRBV7-9 and J usage is TRBJ2-7, with 7 bases lining up with TRBD1. Trimming cost V 5 bases and J 4 bases; bases outside gene matches: 2. From germline, CDR1 is SEHNR and CDR2 FQNEAQ (reference sequence). The CDR3 runs 12 residues. In nucleotides, the CDR3 is TGTGCCAGCAGCCCGGACAGGTACGAGCAGTACTTC. Protein product: CASSPDRYEQYF.

The chain recombines TRBV11-2 with TRBJ2-5; D gene ambiguous. CDR3 length: 13 residues. The germline V and J ends were trimmed by 4 bases and 5 bases, with 11 bases remaining between them. In germline, CDR1 is SGHAT, CDR2 FQNNGV. The CDR3 DNA reads TGTGCCAGCAGCTCAATAGCCGCCGAGACCCAGTACTTC. The encoded protein is CASSSIAAETQYF.

The chain has TRBV7-6 and TRBJ2-2; D possibly corresponds to TRBD2 (6 bases). Trimming pared 7 bases from V and 5 bases from J, leaving 14 bases between. This CDR3 has 14 amino acids. Germline V gene sequence: CDR1 SGHVS, CDR2 FNYEAQ. The CDR3 here is CASIGGSGTGELFF. The CDR3 coding sequence is TGTGCCAGCATCGGTGGGAGCGGGACCGGGGAGCTGTTTTTT.

The chain employs TRBV28 and TRBJ2-5, with D uncertain. CDR1 and CDR2 (germline): MDHEN, SYDVKM. V dropped 6 bases and J dropped 5 bases, with 19 bases sitting between them. This CDR3 contains 15 residues. The DNA of the CDR3 is TGTGCCAGCAGAGCTGCCCCAGACGCGTTGGAGACCCAGTACTTC. This gives the protein CASRAAPDALETQYF. The full variable domain, rest sourced from reference TRBV28 and TRBJ2-5, is DVKVTQSSRYLVKRTGEKVFLECVQDMDHENMFWYRQDPGLGLRLIYFSYDVKMKEKGDIPEGYSVSREKKERFSLILESASTNQTSMYLCASRAAPDALETQYFGPGTRLLVL.

The rearrangement uses TRBV9 and TRBJ2-5; perhaps TRBD2 as D (5 bases). There are 14 residues in the CDR3. Germline values: CDR1 SGDLS, CDR2 YYNGEE. Trimming left V 0 bases short and J 5 bases short, with 11 bases between. CDR3 nucleotides: TGTGCCAGCAGCGTAGGGGCTAGCTGGGAGACCCAGTACTTC. Translation: CASSVGASWETQYF.

The rearrangement uses TRBV11-2 and TRBJ2-7; TRBD1 agrees at 10 bases. V lost 4 bases and J lost 4; bases outside the gene matches: 13. Germline CDR1 and CDR2: SGHAT and FQNNGV. This CDR3 has 17 residues. This CDR3 reads CASSSTTGTGVRYEQYF. DNA of the CDR3: TGTGCCAGCAGCTCAACAACCGGGACAGGGGTACGGTACGAGCAGTACTTC.

This clone was counted only a few times. The chain carries TRBV13 and TRBJ2-1, with D uncertain. The CDR3 runs to 12 residues. From germline, CDR1 is PRHDT and CDR2 FYEKMQ (reference sequence). V was trimmed by 4 bases and J by 6 bases, leaving 7 bases between them. In DNA form, the CDR3 reads TGTGCCAGCAGCTCCTCTTTCAATGAGCAGTTCTTC. Its translation is CASSSSFNEQFF.

CDR3 DNA sequence: TGTGCCACCAGCAGAGCAGGAGCGCAGGGGCTACAAGAGACCCAGTACTTC. It codes for CATSRAGAQGLQETQYF. The chain uses TRBV15 and TRBJ2-5; TRBD1 might be the D (6 bases). CDR1 and CDR2 (germline): LNHNV, YYDKDF (reference sequence). V dropped 1 base and J dropped 2 bases, with 17 bases sitting between them. This CDR3 is built from 17 residues.

This chain uses TRBV5-1 with TRBJ1-4; a possible D gene is TRBD1 (5 bases). The CDR3 extends over 11 amino acids. Trimming took off 2 bases at V and 11 bases at J, with 7 bases between the two ends. Germline CDR1 is SGHRS and CDR2 is YFSETQ. In DNA form, the CDR3 reads TGCGCCAGCAGCTTTGGGGGGAAACTGTTTTTT. Translated, it gives CASSFGGKLFF. The variable domain in full, with the rest retrieved from reference TRBV5-1 and TRBJ1-4, is KAGVTQTPRYLIKTRGQQVTLSCSPISGHRSVSWYQQTPGQGLQFLFEYFSETQRNKGNFPGRFSGRQFSNSRSEMNVSTLELGDSALYLCASSFGGKLFFGSGTQLSVL.

This clone turned up a few times. The chain is built from TRBV30 and TRBJ1-5; a possible D gene is TRBD1 (5 bases). Trimming shortened V by 3 bases and J by 3 bases, and 9 bases separated the two germline ends. In germline, CDR1 is GTSNPN, CDR2 SVGIG (reference sequence). CDR3 length: 13 amino acids. The CDR3 here is CAWSPGPNQPQHF. DNA for the CDR3: TGTGCCTGGAGCCCGGGACCCAATCAGCCCCAGCATTTT.

The J gene is TRBJ2-1, the V gene TRBV11-2, with 8 bases identical to TRBD1. This CDR3 region has 12 residues. V was clipped by 5 bases and J by 8 bases; unmatched bases: 2. Germline lookup yields CDR1 SGHAT and CDR2 FQNNGV. The CDR3 sequence is CASSPGGYEQFF. In nucleotides, the CDR3 is TGTGCCAGCAGCCCAGGGGGCTATGAGCAGTTCTTC.

This chain links TRBV9 with TRBJ2-1; weak D call: TRBD2 (6 bases). The germline gives CDR1 SGDLS, CDR2 YYNGEE. The CDR3 is 18 residues long. V was cut by 3 bases and J by 0 bases, with 19 bases left in between. CDR3 region: CASSAGSPGDLSYNEQFF. Here the CDR3 DNA reads TGTGCCAGCAGCGCAGGCTCGCCGGGGGACCTCTCCTACAATGAGCAGTTCTTC.

CDR3 residues: CSVEGGVAEQYF. The CDR3 DNA reads as TGCAGCGTTGAGGGCGGGGTAGCCGAGCAGTACTTC. The chain uses TRBV29-1 and TRBJ2-7, with D perhaps matching TRBD2 (6 bases). Germline assignment: CDR1 SQVTM and CDR2 ANQGSEA. Trimming took off 3 bases at V and 6 bases at J, with 12 bases between the two ends. The CDR3 is 12 amino acids.

The rearrangement joins TRBV30 to TRBJ1-2, with no clear D. V shed 3 bases and J shed 7 bases, with 18 bases lying between them. The CDR3 runs 14 residues. CDR1 is GTSNPN, CDR2 SVGIG, per germline (reference sequence). CDR3 protein: CAWSPELRAGGYTF. In nucleotides, the CDR3 is TGTGCCTGGAGCCCAGAGTTGAGGGCGGGTGGCTACACCTTC.

V usage is TRBV4-3 and J usage is TRBJ2-7, with D possibly called TRBD1 or TRBD2 (5 bases each). The CDR3 runs to 16 residues. Germline V gene lookup returns CDR1 LGHNA and CDR2 YSLEER. V was trimmed by 0 bases and J by 0 bases, leaving 12 bases between them. CDR3 region: CASSQDRPGSSYEQYF. Here the CDR3 DNA reads TGCGCCAGCAGCCAAGATCGGCCAGGGAGCTCCTACGAGCAGTACTTC.

For the CDR3, the DNA is TGTGCCATCAGTGATACTAGCGGAAGCACAGATACGCAGTATTTT. As protein: CAISDTSGSTDTQYF. The chain uses TRBV10-3 and TRBJ2-3; 8 nucleotides align to TRBD2. V lost 3 bases and J lost 0; bases outside the gene matches: 2. This CDR3 is built from 15 residues. The germline CDR1 and CDR2 sequences are ENHRY and SYGVKD.

The genes are TRBV19 and TRBJ2-1; 7 bases match TRBD2. CDR1 is LNHDA and CDR2 is SQIVND in the germline V gene (reference sequence). The CDR3 covers 13 residues. V lost 5 bases, J lost 7 bases, and 5 bases stayed unmatched. The CDR3 sequence: CASSQRGSNEQFF. The CDR3 bases are TGTGCCAGTAGTCAGCGGGGAAGTAATGAGCAGTTCTTC.

The chain carries TRBV4-3 and TRBJ1-2; 7 bases fit TRBD1. The CDR3 length is 15 residues. V lost 0 bases and J lost 3; bases outside the gene matches: 4. The germline V gene encodes CDR1 LGHNA and CDR2 YSLEER. The CDR3 protein is CASSQETGTYYGYTF. In nucleotides, the CDR3 is TGCGCCAGCAGCCAAGAGACAGGGACCTACTATGGCTACACCTTC.

V usage is TRBV2 and J usage is TRBJ2-1, with no clear D. Germline V lookup: CDR1 SNHLY, CDR2 FYNNEI. Trimming removed 2 bases at V and 5 bases at J, with 4 bases between. This CDR3 contains 12 residues. The CDR3 loop is CASSESHNEQFF. In nucleotides, the CDR3 is TGTGCCAGCAGTGAAAGCCACAATGAGCAGTTCTTC.

The sample holds a few counts of this clone. Other DNA sequences of this sample code for an identical CDR3. The chain couples TRBV30 to TRBJ1-1; D is uncertain. The CDR3 spans 12 residues. Per germline, CDR1 GTSNPN and CDR2 SVGIG (reference sequence). V lost 0 bases and J lost 3, with 5 bases in between. The CDR3 is CAWSVSDTEAFF. The CDR3 region has the DNA TGTGCCTGGAGTGTAAGCGACACTGAAGCTTTCTTT.

The sample holds a few counts of this clone. The chain employs TRBV2 and TRBJ2-2; TRBD2 aligns across 7 bases. Looked up from germline, CDR1 is SNHLY and CDR2 is FYNNEI. The CDR3 is 16 residues long. Trimming at V came to 2 bases and at J to 4 bases, leaving 7 bases not matched to a gene. The CDR3 DNA follows: TGTGCCAGCAGTGAAATAGCGGGTCACGCCACCGGGGAGCTGTTTTTT. It yields the protein CASSEIAGHATGELFF. The full variable domain, its missing parts supplied by reference TRBV2 and TRBJ2-2, is EPEVTQTPSHQVTQMGQEVILRCVPISNHLYFYWYRQILGQKVEFLVSFYNNEISEKSEIFDDQFSVERPDGSNFTLKIRSTKLEDSAMYFCASSEIAGHATGELFFGEGSRLTVL.

In this sample, this clone turned up a few times. This chain uses TRBV7-2 with TRBJ2-1, with D maybe TRBD1 (7 bases). The CDR3 totals 15 residues. Trimming shortened V by 5 bases and J by 4 bases, and 15 bases separated the two germline ends. Germline V CDR1 and CDR2: SGHTA, FQGNSA. The chain's CDR3 is CASSPRGDEYNEQFF. The CDR3 DNA reads as TGTGCCAGCAGCCCCAGGGGGGACGAATACAATGAGCAGTTCTTC. Filled out from reference TRBV7-2 and TRBJ2-1, the complete variable domain reads GAGVSQSPSNKVTEKGKDVELRCDPISGHTALYWYRQSLGQGLEFLIYFQGNSAPDKSGLPSDRFSAERTGGSVSTLTIQRTQQEDSAVYLCASSPRGDEYNEQFFGPGTRLTVL.

This chain uses TRBV2 with TRBJ2-3; D remains ambiguous. CDR1 SNHLY and CDR2 FYNNEI come from the germline V gene. The CDR3 loop spans 15 amino acids. The ends were cut back, 8 bases at V and 6 bases at J, with 21 bases in the middle. This CDR3 is CASEETDETSDTQYF. In nucleotides, the CDR3 is TGTGCCAGCGAGGAGACCGACGAAACGTCGGATACGCAGTATTTT.

V usage is TRBV5-6 and J usage is TRBJ1-4; D gene uncertain. Germline V gene sequence: CDR1 SGHDT, CDR2 YYEEEE. The CDR3 loop spans 12 amino acids. Deletions cut 0 bases from V and 6 bases from J, with 3 bases between. The DNA for the CDR3 is TGTGCCAGCAGCTTGGAGGATGAAAAACTGTTTTTT. It encodes CASSLEDEKLFF.

This clone was counted a few times. The genes are TRBV27 and TRBJ2-3; D remains unclear. Trimming stripped 10 bases from V and 5 bases from J, with 22 bases between. Per the germline V gene, CDR1 is MNHEY and CDR2 is SMNVEV (reference sequence). The CDR3 is 15 amino acids. CDR3 sequence: CATLLPGTKGDTQYF. The CDR3 nucleotides read TGTGCCACCCTTCTACCGGGCACTAAAGGAGATACGCAGTATTTT.

This clone showed up just a few times. The chain employs TRBV30 and TRBJ1-5; a weak D match, TRBD1 (6 bases). The V gene lost 1 base and the J gene lost 1 base, with 8 bases spanning the gap. The germline gives CDR1 GTSNPN, CDR2 SVGIG (reference sequence). The CDR3 covers 14 residues. The CDR3 DNA follows: TGTGCCTGGAGTGCGGGGGCGAGCAATCAGCCCCAGCATTTT. It specifies CAWSAGASNQPQHF.

The genes are TRBV29-1 and TRBJ1-1, with a possible D match to TRBD1 (5 bases). V shed 4 bases and J shed 8 bases, with 8 bases lying between them. The CDR3 sequence is 10 residues long. CDR1 SQVTM and CDR2 ANQGSEA come from the germline V gene. The CDR3 here is CSVGQGEAFF. The CDR3 DNA sequence: TGCAGCGTTGGGCAGGGCGAAGCTTTCTTT.